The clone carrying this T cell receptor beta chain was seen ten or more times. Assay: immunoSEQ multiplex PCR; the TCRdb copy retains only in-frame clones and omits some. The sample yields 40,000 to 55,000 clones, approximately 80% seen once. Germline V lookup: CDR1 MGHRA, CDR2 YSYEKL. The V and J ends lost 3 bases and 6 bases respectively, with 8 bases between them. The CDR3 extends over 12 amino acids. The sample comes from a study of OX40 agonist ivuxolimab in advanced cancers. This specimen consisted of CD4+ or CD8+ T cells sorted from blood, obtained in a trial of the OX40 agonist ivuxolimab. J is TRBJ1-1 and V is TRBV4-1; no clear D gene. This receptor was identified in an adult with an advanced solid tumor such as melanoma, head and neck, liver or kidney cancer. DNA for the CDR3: TGCGCCAGCAGCCAGGCAGCATCTGAAGCTTTCTTT. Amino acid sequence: CASSQAASEAFF.